Shown below are 27 T cell receptor beta chains from a single sample sequenced in a study of cytomegalovirus exposure and HLA in healthy donors. PCR was performed using 60 Vbeta and 13 Jbeta primers. Data came from immunoSEQ multiplex PCR; TCRdb stores just in-frame clones and leaves some out. The sample holds around 140,000 clones, roughly 10% seen once. Sequenced material: PBMCs. The receptors originated from a man aged 45 to 65 in good health and CMV-seronegative.

V is TRBV7-3 and J is TRBJ2-3, with 7 bases lining up with TRBD2. V lost 5 bases and J lost 1; bases outside the gene matches: 12. This CDR3 region has 17 residues. The germline CDR1 and CDR2 sequences are SGHTA and FQGTGA. CDR3 residues: CASSPQGLDSGTDTQYF. The DNA for the CDR3 is TGTGCCAGCAGCCCACAAGGACTAGATTCGGGCACAGATACGCAGTATTTT.

This clone was counted only a few times. This rearrangement joins TRBV5-1 to TRBJ1-1; 8 nucleotides align to TRBD1. V shed 2 bases and J 1 base; nucleotides not matched to a gene: 4. The V gene's germline CDR1 is SGHRS and CDR2 YFSETQ. The CDR3 runs to 15 residues. The CDR3 region is CASSLSGQGNTEAFF. Here the CDR3 DNA reads TGCGCCAGCAGCTTATCCGGACAGGGGAACACTGAAGCTTTCTTT. Drawing the rest from reference TRBV5-1 and TRBJ1-1, the complete variable domain is KAGVTQTPRYLIKTRGQQVTLSCSPISGHRSVSWYQQTPGQGLQFLFEYFSETQRNKGNFPGRFSGRQFSNSRSEMNVSTLELGDSALYLCASSLSGQGNTEAFFGQGTRLTVV.

Written as DNA, the CDR3 is TGTGCCAGCAGCTTAGATCTCCCCGCAGGGGGAGAGACCCAGTACTTC. It translates to CASSLDLPAGGETQYF. This chain connects TRBV11-2 to TRBJ2-5; 7 bases fit TRBD1. Germline-derived CDR1 and CDR2 are SGHAT and FQNNGV. The trim removed 0 bases at V and 4 bases at J, leaving 8 bases unmatched. The CDR3 has 16 residues.

This clone was recorded a few times. The chain employs TRBV6-1 and TRBJ2-1; the match to TRBD2 covers 12 bases. The trim removed 3 bases at V and 7 bases at J, leaving 4 bases unmatched. The CDR3 length is 15 residues. CDR1 and CDR2 from the germline V gene are MNHNS and SASEGT. CDR3 sequence reads: CASSERTSGINEQFF. In DNA form, the CDR3 reads TGTGCCAGCAGTGAGCGGACTAGCGGGATTAATGAGCAGTTCTTC.

This clone showed up just a few times. The J gene is TRBJ2-7, the V gene TRBV15; a possible D gene is TRBD1 (6 bases). CDR1 is LNHNV and CDR2 is YYDKDF in the germline V gene (reference sequence). The CDR3 covers 14 residues. V was pared by 4 bases and J by 12 bases, with 22 bases between. Here the CDR3 reads CATSNNRLARGRYF. CDR3 DNA: TGTGCCACCAGCAACAATCGGCTGGCCAGGGGCCGGTACTTC.

This clone has a handful of counts. This rearrangement joins TRBV19 to TRBJ2-1; TRBD2 matches at 7 bases. The CDR3 covers 14 residues. Germline CDR1 and CDR2: LNHDA and SQIVND (reference sequence). Trimming took 5 bases from V and 8 from J; bases not matched to a gene: 9. CDR3 amino acids: CASSRRTSPDEQFF. The CDR3 DNA sequence: TGTGCCAGTAGTCGACGGACTAGTCCGGATGAGCAGTTCTTC.

This clone was observed a handful of times. The genes are TRBV10-1 and TRBJ2-3; TRBD2 agrees at 15 bases. Germline CDR1 is WNHNN and CDR2 is SYGVQD (reference sequence). Trimming removed 5 bases from V and 2 bases from J; junction bases left unmatched: 5. The CDR3 runs 17 residues. The CDR3 nucleotides are TGCGCCAGCAGTCCCGGACTAGCGGGAGGGTACACAGATACGCAGTATTTT. This encodes CASSPGLAGGYTDTQYF.

There are a few counts of this clone. The chain carries TRBV4-2 and TRBJ1-3; no firm D call. The CDR3 sequence is 13 residues long. Looked up from germline, CDR1 is LGHNA and CDR2 is YNFKEQ. V was pared by 2 bases and J by 4 bases, with 6 bases between. The CDR3 is CASSQQSGNTIYF. In DNA form, the CDR3 reads TGTGCCAGCAGCCAACAATCAGGAAACACCATATATTTT.

V usage is TRBV2 and J usage is TRBJ2-1; 7 bases are a match to TRBD1. The V and J ends lost 8 bases and 10 bases, in that order; junction bases with no gene match: 5. CDR1 and CDR2 (germline): SNHLY, FYNNEI. This CDR3 region has 11 residues. The CDR3 bases are TGTGCCAGCGAGGGACAGTTAGAGCAGTTCTTC. Amino acid sequence: CASEGQLEQFF.

The chain has TRBV9 and TRBJ1-1; a possible D gene is TRBD1 (6 bases). The V and J ends lost 0 bases and 2 bases respectively, with 8 bases between them. This CDR3 comprises 14 residues. The germline CDR1 and CDR2 sequences are SGDLS and YYNGEE. The CDR3 DNA reads as TGTGCCAGCAGCGTAGGACAGGAAAACACTGAAGCTTTCTTT. It codes for CASSVGQENTEAFF.

This clone was recorded a few times. The CDR3 loop reads CAWSDGLGIYQPQHF. Here the CDR3 DNA reads TGTGCCTGGAGTGACGGACTGGGAATCTATCAGCCCCAGCATTTT. The rearrangement uses TRBV30 and TRBJ1-5; D unclear. Trimming shortened V by 1 base and J by 5 bases, and 15 bases separated the two germline ends. Germline V CDR1 and CDR2: GTSNPN, SVGIG (reference sequence). This CDR3 region has 15 residues.

This clone came up a few times. The V call is TRBV11-2, the J call TRBJ2-5; 8 nucleotides line up with TRBD1. The ends lost 5 bases at V and 5 bases at J; junction bases unmatched: 7. From germline, CDR1 is SGHAT and CDR2 FQNNGV. The length of the CDR3 is 14 residues. CDR3 bases: TGTGCCAGCAGCCTTCAGGGGGCGCGGGAGACCCAGTACTTC. Translating it yields CASSLQGARETQYF.

The chain recombines TRBV2 with TRBJ1-2; the match to TRBD1 covers 7 bases. J was trimmed by 8 bases and V by 4 bases; bases with no gene match: 7. This CDR3 is built from 13 residues. CDR1 and CDR2 (germline): SNHLY, FYNNEI. Here the CDR3 DNA reads TGTGCCAGCAGTGTGGTGGGACAGTTCGGCTACACCTTC. Encoded protein: CASSVVGQFGYTF.

This clone showed up just a few times. The V and J genes are TRBV19 and TRBJ2-5, with 13 bases that match TRBD2. Trimming removed 5 bases from V and 5 bases from J; junction bases left unmatched: 5. The length of the CDR3 is 15 residues. Germline values: CDR1 LNHDA, CDR2 SQIVND (reference sequence). The CDR3 DNA sequence: TGTGCCAGTAGTGGACTAGCGGGAGAGGTGGAGACCCAGTACTTC. It codes for CASSGLAGEVETQYF. The full variable domain, in which reference TRBV19 and TRBJ2-5 provide the parts outside the CDR3, is DGGITQSPKYLFRKEGQNVTLSCEQNLNHDAMYWYRQDPGQGLRLIYYSQIVNDFQKGDIAEGYSVSREKKESFPLTVTSAQKNPTAFYLCASSGLAGEVETQYFGPGTRLLVL.

V usage is TRBV5-1 and J usage is TRBJ2-7; D possibly corresponds to TRBD2 (5 bases). V lost 3 bases and J 0 bases, leaving 10 bases between the germline ends. The V gene's germline CDR1 is SGHRS and CDR2 YFSETQ. There are 14 residues in the CDR3. The CDR3 DNA sequence: TGCGCCAGCAGCTCTAGCAGTAGCTCCTACGAGCAGTACTTC. This translates into CASSSSSSSYEQYF.

A few counts support this clone. V gene TRBV6-5 combines with J gene TRBJ1-1; a possible D gene is TRBD1 (6 bases). The CDR3 sequence is 15 residues long. Trimming pared 2 bases from V and 1 base from J, leaving 11 bases between. The germline V gene has CDR1 MNHEY and CDR2 SVGAGI. The CDR3 is CASSYGGRSNTEAFF. The CDR3 coding sequence is TGTGCCAGCAGTTACGGGGGCAGGTCGAACACTGAAGCTTTCTTT.

The genes are TRBV9 and TRBJ2-1, with 13 bases matching TRBD2. There are 15 residues in the CDR3. The V and J ends lost 3 bases and 9 bases, in that order; junction bases with no gene match: 6. Germline-derived CDR1 and CDR2 are SGDLS and YYNGEE. CDR3 sequence reads: CASSARLAGGTEQFF. The CDR3, as DNA: TGTGCCAGCAGCGCCCGACTAGCGGGAGGCACTGAGCAGTTCTTC.

The chain has TRBV5-4 and TRBJ2-1; 7 bases map to TRBD2. Germline assignment: CDR1 SGHNT and CDR2 YYREEE (reference sequence). The junction had 8 bases not matched to a gene; V was cut back by 0 bases and J by 2 bases. The CDR3 has 17 residues. The CDR3 loop is CASSLGGGNSAYNEQFF. The CDR3 DNA sequence: TGTGCCAGCAGCTTGGGGGGAGGGAATAGCGCCTACAATGAGCAGTTCTTC.

The chain carries TRBV5-1 and TRBJ2-3; the match to TRBD2 covers 7 bases. The CDR3 is 16 residues long. Germline lookup yields CDR1 SGHRS and CDR2 YFSETQ. J lost 4 bases, V lost 0 bases, and 8 bases had no gene match. CDR3 DNA sequence: TGCGCCAGCAGCTTGGTGGGGGACTACACCGCAGATACGCAGTATTTT. It codes for CASSLVGDYTADTQYF.

This clone was observed a few times. The chain joins TRBV30 to TRBJ2-7; 10 positions match TRBD1. Germline values: CDR1 GTSNPN, CDR2 SVGIG (reference sequence). The CDR3 is 14 residues long. V was pared by 4 bases and J by 6 bases, with 9 bases of the junction left unmatched. The CDR3 sequence is CAWNPPGQGSEQYF. CDR3 DNA: TGTGCCTGGAACCCCCCGGGACAGGGGAGCGAGCAGTACTTC.

The J gene is TRBJ1-1, the V gene TRBV29-1; 8 bases are a match to TRBD1. Trimming took 5 bases from V and 2 from J; bases not matched to a gene: 4. CDR3 length: 13 amino acids. Germline V gene lookup returns CDR1 SQVTM and CDR2 ANQGSEA. The CDR3 region is CSVLGTGNTEAFF. CDR3 bases: TGCAGCGTTCTCGGGACAGGTAACACTGAAGCTTTCTTT.

This clone was seen a handful of times. The chain employs TRBV7-9 and TRBJ1-1, with D maybe TRBD1 (5 bases). The CDR3 is made up of 15 amino acids. Trimming stripped 5 bases from V and 1 base from J, with 14 bases between. Germline V CDR1 and CDR2: SEHNR, FQNEAQ (reference sequence). The CDR3 spells CASSKPGLRNTEAFF. In DNA form, the CDR3 reads TGTGCCAGCAGCAAACCGGGACTTAGGAACACTGAAGCTTTCTTT. Variable domain in full (rest from reference TRBV7-9 and TRBJ1-1): DTGVSQNPRHKITKRGQNVTFRCDPISEHNRLYWYRQTLGQGPEFLTYFQNEAQLEKSRLLSDRFSAERPKGSFSTLEIQRTEQGDSAMYLCASSKPGLRNTEAFFGQGTRLTVV.

This clone was found a few times. V usage is TRBV6-5 and J usage is TRBJ1-3, with D uncertain. This CDR3 region has 15 residues. V was cut by 0 bases and J by 0 bases, with 6 bases left in between. Germline loops: CDR1 MNHEY, CDR2 SVGAGI. The CDR3 DNA is TGTGCCAGCAGTTACTCACAGTCCTCTGGAAACACCATATATTTT. It specifies CASSYSQSSGNTIYF.

Notes on this clone: Germline and junction disagree at one end, which may indicate a read error. J is TRBJ2-7 and V is TRBV7-3; 8 nucleotides agree with TRBD2. The CDR3 sequence is 11 residues long. In germline, CDR1 is SGHTA, CDR2 FQGTGA. The CDR3 DNA follows: TGTGCCAGCGGGAGCCCGGGACTAGGATTCTTC. Protein sequence: CASGSPGLGFF.

This clone turned up a few times. This rearrangement joins TRBV6-5 to TRBJ1-1; a possible D gene is TRBD1 (6 bases). The V and J ends lost 7 bases and 8 bases respectively, with 20 bases between them. The germline CDR1 and CDR2 sequences are MNHEY and SVGAGI. This CDR3 spans 14 amino acids. As DNA, the CDR3 is TGTGCCAGCAACCCCAGTGGGACGGACAGCGAAGCTTTCTTT. Translated, it gives CASNPSGTDSEAFF.

V and J are TRBV2 and TRBJ1-2; D unresolved. CDR1 is SNHLY, CDR2 FYNNEI, per germline. The CDR3 is made up of 15 amino acids. V was clipped by 5 bases and J by 3 bases, with 16 bases between them. The CDR3: CASSPRAGKDYGYTF. In DNA, the CDR3 is TGTGCCAGCAGTCCCCGCGCGGGGAAAGACTATGGCTACACCTTC.

The J gene is TRBJ1-4, the V gene TRBV2; D call uncertain. This CDR3 is built from 15 residues. V shed 6 bases and J shed 3 bases, with 14 bases lying between them. Germline V gene sequence: CDR1 SNHLY, CDR2 FYNNEI. For the CDR3, the DNA is TGTGCCAGCAGCCGGCTCCAAGCGGCTAATGAAAAACTGTTTTTT. It yields the protein CASSRLQAANEKLFF. Filled out from reference TRBV2 and TRBJ1-4, the complete variable domain reads EPEVTQTPSHQVTQMGQEVILRCVPISNHLYFYWYRQILGQKVEFLVSFYNNEISEKSEIFDDQFSVERPDGSNFTLKIRSTKLEDSAMYFCASSRLQAANEKLFFGSGTQLSVL.